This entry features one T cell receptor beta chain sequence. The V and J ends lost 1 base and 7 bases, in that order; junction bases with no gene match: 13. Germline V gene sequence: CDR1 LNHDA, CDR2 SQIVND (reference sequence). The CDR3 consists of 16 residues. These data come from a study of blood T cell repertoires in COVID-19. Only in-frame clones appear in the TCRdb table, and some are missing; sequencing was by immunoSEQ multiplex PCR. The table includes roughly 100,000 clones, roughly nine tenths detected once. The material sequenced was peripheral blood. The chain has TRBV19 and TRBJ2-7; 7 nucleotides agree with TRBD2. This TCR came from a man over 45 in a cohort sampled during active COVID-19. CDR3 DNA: TGTGCCAGTAGTATAGCCAGGACTAGGCAGACTTGGGAGCAGTACTTC. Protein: CASSIARTRQTWEQYF.